This T cell receptor (beta chain) emerged from a study of control samples from healthy donors and cancer patients. This CDR3 spans 14 amino acids. V dropped 3 bases and J dropped 1; count of bases not matched to a gene: 3. CDR1 is SEHNR and CDR2 is FQNEAQ in the germline V gene (reference sequence). Clones were read by immunoSEQ multiplex PCR, and TCRdb kept only the in-frame ones, dropping some. The sample lists over 85,000 clones, 88% occurring once. The receptor's source is a woman aged 55-75 years with lung cancer. The sample was PBMCs. The chain employs TRBV7-9 and TRBJ2-7; TRBD1 matches 7 bases. The DNA of the CDR3 is TGTGCCAGCAGCTTGCCGGGACAGTCCTACGAGCAGTACTTC. Translated: CASSLPGQSYEQYF. Combining the CDR3 with reference TRBV7-9 and TRBJ2-7 gives the whole variable domain DTGVSQNPRHKITKRGQNVTFRCDPISEHNRLYWYRQTLGQGPEFLTYFQNEAQLEKSRLLSDRFSAERPKGSFSTLEIQRTEQGDSAMYLCASSLPGQSYEQYFGPGTRLTVT.